This record concerns one T cell receptor (beta chain) sequence. These data belong to a study of PD-L1 blockade in urothelial cancer. CDR1 and CDR2 from the germline V gene are SGHRS and YFSETQ. The ends were cut back, 4 bases at V and 5 bases at J, with 10 bases in the middle. The CDR3 loop spans 13 amino acids. Synthetic templates analogous to TCR were spiked into all PCRs individually. Clones were sequenced by immunoSEQ multiplex PCR, and TCRdb holds only the in-frame ones, with some missing. This table has 50,000 or so clones, 70% to 90% appearing once. Time point given: peripheral blood 6 weeks after treatment start. Pretreatment and on-treatment samples were taken, numbering 1 to 8 per patient.

The origin of this receptor is a man aged 45 to 65 with urothelial cancer. The sequencing here drew on PBMCs, taken around atezolizumab (anti-PD-L1) treatment. This rearrangement joins TRBV5-1 to TRBJ2-4; D may be TRBD1 (5 bases). The CDR3 region has the DNA TGCGCCAGCAGCGGGCTGACAGAAAACATTCAGTACTTC. This encodes CASSGLTENIQYF. The complete variable domain, with remaining parts taken from reference TRBV5-1 and TRBJ2-4, reads KAGVTQTPRYLIKTRGQQVTLSCSPISGHRSVSWYQQTPGQGLQFLFEYFSETQRNKGNFPGRFSGRQFSNSRSEMNVSTLELGDSALYLCASSGLTENIQYFGAGTRLSVL.